This TCR beta chain was sequenced during a study of T-cell reconstitution after alpha-beta-depleted transplantation in children. The TCRbeta library incorporated unique molecular identifiers. From the PCR reads, TCRdb called clonotypes with MiXCR, one entry per CDR3 protein. The data hold 640,000 or so distinct CDR3 sequences, with 15% to 20% observed a single time. Per germline, CDR1 SQVTM and CDR2 ANQGSEA. Trimming pared 7 bases from V and 8 bases from J, leaving 14 bases between. This CDR3 comprises 11 residues. This clonotype was picked up a small number of times. This sequence was found in a human donor who donated a stem cell graft to a child with acute myeloid leukemia. V usage is TRBV29-1 and J usage is TRBJ1-1; unclear D gene. The sequenced sample was PBMCs from the stem cell graft donor, obtained from the stem cell graft. The CDR3 loop reads CSATKGGEAFF. The DNA for the CDR3 is TGCAGCGCTACTAAAGGCGGGGAAGCTTTCTTT.